The 10 T cell receptor beta chains below were found in one sample sequenced in a study of T cell responses to AZD1222 COVID-19 vaccine. Generated by immunoSEQ multiplex PCR, the TCRdb table keeps only in-frame clones and is missing some. The sample yields about 260,000 clones, just over 90% seen once. The sample in question was peripheral blood, obtained on day 0 of AZD1222 vaccination. The source is an adult in good health.

This sequence joins TRBV5-4 and TRBJ2-6; D unclear. The V end was cut by 4 bases, the J end by 1 base, with 12 bases between. Looked up from germline, CDR1 is SGHNT and CDR2 is YYREEE (reference sequence). This CDR3 has 16 residues. CDR3 in amino acids: CASSPMVLSGANVLTF. The CDR3 region has the DNA TGTGCCAGCAGCCCTATGGTCCTGTCTGGGGCCAACGTCCTGACTTTC. Full variable domain (rest looked up from reference TRBV5-4 and TRBJ2-6): ETGVTQSPTHLIKTRGQQVTLRCSSQSGHNTVSWYQQALGQGPQFIFQYYREEENGRGNFPPRFSGLQFPNYSSELNVNALELDDSALYLCASSPMVLSGANVLTFGAGSRLTVL.

The CDR3 DNA sequence: TGTGCCAGTAGTGTCCAGGGGCTGACCGGGGAGCTGTTTTTT. This encodes CASSVQGLTGELFF. The chain employs TRBV19 and TRBJ2-2; D is possibly TRBD1 (6 bases). Trimming shortened V by 5 bases and J by 5 bases, and 12 bases separated the two germline ends. The CDR3 is 14 residues long. Germline V lookup: CDR1 LNHDA, CDR2 SQIVND (reference sequence).

The gene calls are TRBV28 and TRBJ1-6, with unresolved D. Germline V gives CDR1 MDHEN, CDR2 SYDVKM. Trimming pared 7 bases from V and 10 bases from J, leaving 20 bases between. CDR3 length: 15 amino acids. The chain's CDR3 is CASIGMPGSGSPLHF. In nucleotides, the CDR3 is TGTGCCAGCATTGGAATGCCGGGCTCGGGATCACCCCTCCACTTT.

The rearrangement joins TRBV14 to TRBJ2-4; D is undetermined. The CDR3 is 12 residues long. Germline V gene lookup returns CDR1 SGHDN and CDR2 FVKESK. Trimming stripped 0 bases from V and 9 bases from J, with 6 bases between. The DNA for the CDR3 is TGTGCCAGCAGCCAAGAAAAAGGCATTCAGTACTTC. It yields the protein CASSQEKGIQYF.

The chain joins TRBV6-2 or TRBV6-3 to TRBJ1-1; TRBD1 matches at 8 bases. J lost 1 base, V lost 2 bases, and 6 bases had no gene match. Per germline, CDR1 MNHEY and CDR2 SVGEGT. This CDR3 contains 16 residues. CDR3 nucleotide sequence: TGTGCCAGCAGTTACGGCAGGGGGCAGGGGAACACTGAAGCTTTCTTT. It translates to CASSYGRGQGNTEAFF.

V gene TRBV18 combines with J gene TRBJ1-4, with D possibly TRBD1 on 5 matching bases. Trimming pared 6 bases from V and 6 bases from J, leaving 11 bases between. The V gene's germline CDR1 is KGHSH and CDR2 LQKENI. The CDR3 has 13 residues. CDR3 sequence (DNA): TGTGCCAGCTCTGGGGGAGTTGATGAAAAACTGTTTTTT. Its protein product is CASSGGVDEKLFF. Full variable domain (missing parts from reference TRBV18 and TRBJ1-4): NAGVMQNPRHLVRRRGQEARLRCSPMKGHSHVYWYRQLPEEGLKFMVYLQKENIIDESGMPKERFSAEFPKEGPSILRIQQVVRGDSAAYFCASSGGVDEKLFFGSGTQLSVL.

The rearrangement uses TRBV7-7 and TRBJ2-7; 8 nucleotides agree with TRBD2. The J segment lost 0 bases and the V segment lost 11 bases, leaving 3 bases of the junction unmatched. The CDR3 is 12 residues long. Germline V gene data show CDR1 as SSHAT and CDR2 as FNYEAQ (reference sequence). The CDR3 sequence is CALGGDSYEQYF. Written as DNA, the CDR3 is TGTGCCCTCGGGGGGGACTCCTACGAGCAGTACTTC.

This chain links TRBV28 with TRBJ2-3; no clear D gene. Germline V gene data show CDR1 as MDHEN and CDR2 as SYDVKM. CDR3 length: 13 residues. Trimming shortened V by 5 bases and J by 5 bases, and 11 bases separated the two germline ends. CDR3 sequence (DNA): TGTGCCAGCAGTAGGTACATGGGAGATACGCAGTATTTT. Translated: CASSRYMGDTQYF. The full variable domain, rest sourced from reference TRBV28 and TRBJ2-3, is DVKVTQSSRYLVKRTGEKVFLECVQDMDHENMFWYRQDPGLGLRLIYFSYDVKMKEKGDIPEGYSVSREKKERFSLILESASTNQTSMYLCASSRYMGDTQYFGPGTRLTVL.

For the CDR3, the DNA is TGCGCCAGCAGCCAAGGGGCGGGGGAGACCCAGTACTTC. As protein: CASSQGAGETQYF. The V call is TRBV4-1, the J call TRBJ2-5; the D gene is possibly TRBD2 (6 bases). CDR3 length equals 13 residues. Germline V gene lookup returns CDR1 MGHRA and CDR2 YSYEKL. Trimming took 1 base from V and 5 from J, leaving 8 bases between them.

The CDR3 bases are TGTGCCAGCAGCTTAGTGGGGTTAGGGTTGGATGAGCAGTTCTTC. Residues: CASSLVGLGLDEQFF. This chain uses TRBV11-2 with TRBJ2-1; no firm D call. This CDR3 has 15 amino acids. Germline V gene sequence: CDR1 SGHAT, CDR2 FQNNGV. V was shortened by 1 base and J by 8 bases, with 15 bases between the two germline ends.